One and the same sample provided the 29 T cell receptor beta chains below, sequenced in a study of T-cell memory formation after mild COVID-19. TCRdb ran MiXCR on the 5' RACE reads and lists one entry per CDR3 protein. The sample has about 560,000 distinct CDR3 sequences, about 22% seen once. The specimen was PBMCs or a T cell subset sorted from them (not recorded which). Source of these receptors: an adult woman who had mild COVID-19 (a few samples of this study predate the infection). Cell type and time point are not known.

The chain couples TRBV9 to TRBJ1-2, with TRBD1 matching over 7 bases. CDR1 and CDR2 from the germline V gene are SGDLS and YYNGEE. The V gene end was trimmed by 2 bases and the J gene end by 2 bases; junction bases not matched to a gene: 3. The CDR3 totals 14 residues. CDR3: CASSVTTGNYGYTF. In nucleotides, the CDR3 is TGTGCCAGCAGCGTTACGACAGGGAACTATGGCTACACCTTC.

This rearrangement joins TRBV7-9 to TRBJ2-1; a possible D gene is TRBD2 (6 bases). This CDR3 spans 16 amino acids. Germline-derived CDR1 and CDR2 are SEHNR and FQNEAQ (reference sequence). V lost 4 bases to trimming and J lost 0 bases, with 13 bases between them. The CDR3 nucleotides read TGTGCCAGCAGCTCCCAGGAGGGTAGCTCCTACAATGAGCAGTTCTTC. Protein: CASSSQEGSSYNEQFF.

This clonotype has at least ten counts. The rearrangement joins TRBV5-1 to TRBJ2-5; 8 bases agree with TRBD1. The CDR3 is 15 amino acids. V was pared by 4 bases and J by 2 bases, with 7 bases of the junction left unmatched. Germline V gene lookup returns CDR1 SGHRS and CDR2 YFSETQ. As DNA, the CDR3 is TGCGCCAGCAGCAACGGACAGGGAGGACAAGAGACCCAGTACTTC. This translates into CASSNGQGGQETQYF.

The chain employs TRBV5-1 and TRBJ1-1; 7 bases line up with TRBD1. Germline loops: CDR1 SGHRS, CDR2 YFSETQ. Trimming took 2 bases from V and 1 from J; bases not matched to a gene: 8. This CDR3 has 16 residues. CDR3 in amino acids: CASSFRTGGGNTEAFF. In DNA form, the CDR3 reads TGCGCCAGCAGCTTTCGGACAGGTGGGGGGAACACTGAAGCTTTCTTT.

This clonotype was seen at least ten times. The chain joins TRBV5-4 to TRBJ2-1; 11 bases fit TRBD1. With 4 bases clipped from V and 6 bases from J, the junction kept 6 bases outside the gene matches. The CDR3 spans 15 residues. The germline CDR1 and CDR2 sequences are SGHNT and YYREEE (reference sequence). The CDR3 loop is CASSTRTGGFNEQFF. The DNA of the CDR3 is TGTGCCAGCAGCACGCGGACAGGGGGCTTCAATGAGCAGTTCTTC.

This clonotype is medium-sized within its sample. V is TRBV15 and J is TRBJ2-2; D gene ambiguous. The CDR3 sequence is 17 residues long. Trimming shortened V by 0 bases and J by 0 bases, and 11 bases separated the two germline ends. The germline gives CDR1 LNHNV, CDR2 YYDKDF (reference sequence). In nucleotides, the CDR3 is TGTGCCACCAGCAGAGATCAAGCCAGCCCGAACACCGGGGAGCTGTTTTTT. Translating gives CATSRDQASPNTGELFF.

In nucleotides, the CDR3 is TGTGCCAGCAGTTCGACCGGGACAGGAGTCTATGGCTACACCTTC. Encoded protein: CASSSTGTGVYGYTF. The chain joins TRBV6-5 to TRBJ1-2; the match to TRBD1 covers 8 bases. CDR1 and CDR2 from the germline V gene are MNHEY and SVGAGI. The ends lost 4 bases at V and 4 bases at J; junction bases unmatched: 8. The CDR3 is made up of 15 amino acids.

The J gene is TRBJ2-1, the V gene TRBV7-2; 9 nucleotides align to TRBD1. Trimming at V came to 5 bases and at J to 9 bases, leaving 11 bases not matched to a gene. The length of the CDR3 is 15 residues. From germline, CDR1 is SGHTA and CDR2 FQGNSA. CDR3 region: CASSPQGASNGEQFF. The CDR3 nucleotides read TGTGCCAGCAGCCCACAGGGGGCCAGTAACGGTGAGCAGTTCTTC.

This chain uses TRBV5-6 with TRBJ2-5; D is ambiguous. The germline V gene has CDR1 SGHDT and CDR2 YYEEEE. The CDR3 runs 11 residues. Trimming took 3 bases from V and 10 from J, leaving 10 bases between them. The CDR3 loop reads CASSSVFFQYF. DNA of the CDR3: TGTGCCAGCAGCTCGGTCTTTTTCCAGTACTTC.

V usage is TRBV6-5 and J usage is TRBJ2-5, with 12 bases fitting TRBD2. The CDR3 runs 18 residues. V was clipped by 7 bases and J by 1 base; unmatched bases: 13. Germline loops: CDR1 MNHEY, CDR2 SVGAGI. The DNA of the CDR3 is TGTGCCAGCATGGAGGGACTAGCGGGCAGGGGGCCCCAAGAGACCCAGTACTTC. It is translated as CASMEGLAGRGPQETQYF.

This CDR3 reads CASSPSDSPSSGANVLTF. The DNA of the CDR3 is TGTGCCAGCAGTCCCTCGGACAGCCCGAGCTCTGGGGCCAACGTCCTGACTTTC. The J gene is TRBJ2-6, the V gene TRBV28, with D possibly matching TRBD1 (6 bases). Trimming removed 5 bases at V and 0 bases at J, with 17 bases between. The CDR3 contains 18 residues. Looked up from germline, CDR1 is MDHEN and CDR2 is SYDVKM.

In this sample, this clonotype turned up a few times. Here the CDR3 reads CATVQREGDEQFF. CDR3 coding DNA: TGTGCCACCGTTCAGCGGGAGGGGGATGAGCAGTTCTTC. The chain carries TRBV15 and TRBJ2-1; 10 nucleotides agree with TRBD2. This CDR3 has 13 residues. CDR1 LNHNV and CDR2 YYDKDF come from the germline V gene (reference sequence). Trimming removed 8 bases from V and 8 bases from J; junction bases left unmatched: 6.

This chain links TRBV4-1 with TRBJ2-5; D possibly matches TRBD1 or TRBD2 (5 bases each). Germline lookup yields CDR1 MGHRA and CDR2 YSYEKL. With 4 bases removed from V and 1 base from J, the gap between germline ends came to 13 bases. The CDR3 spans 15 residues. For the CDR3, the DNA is TGCGCCAGCAGCCGAGGTGGGACCGCCCAAGAGACCCAGTACTTC. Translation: CASSRGGTAQETQYF.

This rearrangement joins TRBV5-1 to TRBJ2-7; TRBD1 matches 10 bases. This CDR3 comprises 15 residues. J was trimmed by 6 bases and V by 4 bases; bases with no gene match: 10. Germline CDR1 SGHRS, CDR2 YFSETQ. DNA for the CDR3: TGCGCCAGCAGCCTGGGACAGGGGATGACCCTCGAGCAGTACTTC. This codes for CASSLGQGMTLEQYF.

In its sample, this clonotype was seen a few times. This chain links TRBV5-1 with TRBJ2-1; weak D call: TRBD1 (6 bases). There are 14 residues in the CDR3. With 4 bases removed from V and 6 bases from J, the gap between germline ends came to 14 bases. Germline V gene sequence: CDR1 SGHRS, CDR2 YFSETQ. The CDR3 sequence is CASSTGSSPNEQFF. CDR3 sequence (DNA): TGCGCCAGCAGCACAGGGTCTTCCCCCAATGAGCAGTTCTTC. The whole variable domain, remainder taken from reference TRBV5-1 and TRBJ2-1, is KAGVTQTPRYLIKTRGQQVTLSCSPISGHRSVSWYQQTPGQGLQFLFEYFSETQRNKGNFPGRFSGRQFSNSRSEMNVSTLELGDSALYLCASSTGSSPNEQFFGPGTRLTVL.

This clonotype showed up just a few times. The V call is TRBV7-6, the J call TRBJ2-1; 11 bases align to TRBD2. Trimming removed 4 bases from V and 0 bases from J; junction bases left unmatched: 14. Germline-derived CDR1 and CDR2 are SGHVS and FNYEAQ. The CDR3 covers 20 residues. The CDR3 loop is CASSWPTGTSGTSSYNEQFF. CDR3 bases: TGTGCCAGCAGCTGGCCTACCGGGACTAGCGGTACAAGCTCCTACAATGAGCAGTTCTTC.

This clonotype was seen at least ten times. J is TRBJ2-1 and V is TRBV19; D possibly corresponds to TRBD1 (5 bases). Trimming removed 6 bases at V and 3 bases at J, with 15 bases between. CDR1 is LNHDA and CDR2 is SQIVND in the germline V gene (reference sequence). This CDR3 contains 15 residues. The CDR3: CASRRTHRNYNEQFF. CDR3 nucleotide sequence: TGTGCCAGTAGGCGGACACATAGAAACTACAATGAGCAGTTCTTC.

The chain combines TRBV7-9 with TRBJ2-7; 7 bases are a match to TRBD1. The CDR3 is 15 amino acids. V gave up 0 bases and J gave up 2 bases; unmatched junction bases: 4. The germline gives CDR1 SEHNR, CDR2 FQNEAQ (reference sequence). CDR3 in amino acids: CASSLAGQMTYEQYF. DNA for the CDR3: TGTGCCAGCAGCTTAGCGGGACAGATGACCTACGAGCAGTACTTC.

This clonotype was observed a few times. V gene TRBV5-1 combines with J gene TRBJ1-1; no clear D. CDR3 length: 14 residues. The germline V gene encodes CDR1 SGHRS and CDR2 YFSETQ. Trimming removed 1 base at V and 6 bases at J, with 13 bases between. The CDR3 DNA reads TGCGCCAGCAGCTTGTTTTATGCGGGTGCTGAAGCTTTCTTT. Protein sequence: CASSLFYAGAEAFF.

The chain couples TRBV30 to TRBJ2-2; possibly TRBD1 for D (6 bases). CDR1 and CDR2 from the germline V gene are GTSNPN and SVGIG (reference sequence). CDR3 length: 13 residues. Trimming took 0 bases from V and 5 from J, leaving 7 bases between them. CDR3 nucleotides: TGTGCCTGGAGTGTAGGGGGAACCGGGGAGCTGTTTTTT. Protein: CAWSVGGTGELFF.

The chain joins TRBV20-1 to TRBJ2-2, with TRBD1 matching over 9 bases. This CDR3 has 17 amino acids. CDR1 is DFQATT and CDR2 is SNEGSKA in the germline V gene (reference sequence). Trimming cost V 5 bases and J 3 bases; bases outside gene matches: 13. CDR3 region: CSASSRDRAGDTGELFF. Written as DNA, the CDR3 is TGCAGTGCTTCGTCCCGGGACAGGGCGGGGGACACCGGGGAGCTGTTTTTT.

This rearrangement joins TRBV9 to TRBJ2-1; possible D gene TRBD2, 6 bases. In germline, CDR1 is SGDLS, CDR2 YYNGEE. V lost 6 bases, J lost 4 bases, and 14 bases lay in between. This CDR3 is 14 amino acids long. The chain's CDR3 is CASNTGGTYNEQFF. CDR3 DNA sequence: TGTGCCAGCAATACCGGGGGAACGTACAATGAGCAGTTCTTC.

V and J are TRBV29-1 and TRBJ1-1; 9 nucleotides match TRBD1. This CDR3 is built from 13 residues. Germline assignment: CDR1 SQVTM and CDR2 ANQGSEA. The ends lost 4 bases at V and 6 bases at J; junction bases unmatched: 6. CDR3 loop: CSVGTGGWAEAFF. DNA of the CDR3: TGCAGCGTTGGAACAGGGGGCTGGGCTGAAGCTTTCTTT.

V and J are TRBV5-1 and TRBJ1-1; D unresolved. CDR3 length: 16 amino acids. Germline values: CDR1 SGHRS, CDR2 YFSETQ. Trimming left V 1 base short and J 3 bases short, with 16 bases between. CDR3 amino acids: CASSLTLLDSYTEAFF. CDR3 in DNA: TGCGCCAGCAGCTTGACCCTATTGGACTCCTACACTGAAGCTTTCTTT.

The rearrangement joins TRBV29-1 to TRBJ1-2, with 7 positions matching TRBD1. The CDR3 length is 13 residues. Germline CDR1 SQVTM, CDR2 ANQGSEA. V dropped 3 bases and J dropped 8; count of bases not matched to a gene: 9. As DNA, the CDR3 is TGCAGCGTTGAGGCAGGGGGAAGTTACGGCTACACCTTC. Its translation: CSVEAGGSYGYTF. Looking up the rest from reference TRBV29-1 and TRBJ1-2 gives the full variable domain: SAVISQKPSRDICQRGTSLTIQCQVDSQVTMMFWYRQQPGQSLTLIATANQGSEATYESGFVIDKFPISRPNLTFSTLTVSNMSPEDSSIYLCSVEAGGSYGYTFGSGTRLTVV.

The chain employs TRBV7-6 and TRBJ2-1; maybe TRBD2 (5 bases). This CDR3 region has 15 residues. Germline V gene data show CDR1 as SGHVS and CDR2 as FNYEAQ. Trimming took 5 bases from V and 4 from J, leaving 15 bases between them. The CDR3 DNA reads TGTGCCAGCAGCCGAGATTCGGGGTTGTACAATGAGCAGTTCTTC. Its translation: CASSRDSGLYNEQFF.

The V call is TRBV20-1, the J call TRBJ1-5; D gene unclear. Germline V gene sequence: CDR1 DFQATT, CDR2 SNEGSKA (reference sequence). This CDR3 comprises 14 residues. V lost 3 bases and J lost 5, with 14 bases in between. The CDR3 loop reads CSASAWAMDQPQHF. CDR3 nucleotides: TGCAGTGCTAGTGCGTGGGCCATGGATCAGCCCCAGCATTTT.

The CDR3 loop reads CASSQVGTGYGNTEAFF. The CDR3 region has the DNA TGCGCCAGCAGCCAAGTTGGCACGGGATATGGGAACACTGAAGCTTTCTTT. This chain joins TRBV5-1 and TRBJ1-1; D gene uncertain. Germline CDR1 SGHRS, CDR2 YFSETQ. CDR3 size: 17 residues. Between the trimmed V and J ends, which lost 4 bases and 1 base, there was a span of 20 bases.

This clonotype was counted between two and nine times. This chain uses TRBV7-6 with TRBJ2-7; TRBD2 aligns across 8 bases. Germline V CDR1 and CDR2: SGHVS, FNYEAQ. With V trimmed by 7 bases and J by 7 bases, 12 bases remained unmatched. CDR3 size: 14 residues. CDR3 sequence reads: CASTLGDSGMEQYF. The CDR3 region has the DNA TGTGCCAGCACCCTCGGGGATAGCGGGATGGAGCAGTACTTC.